This TCR beta chain was sequenced in a study of T cell responses to AZD1222 COVID-19 vaccine. General observations from the study: Nearly half of spike-specific TCRs reportedly go after variant regions that carry no mutations.

In the case of this clone: What it recognizes is unknown.

The germline V gene encodes CDR1 LGHDT and CDR2 YNNKEL (reference sequence). Trimming pared 2 bases from V and 0 bases from J, leaving 10 bases between. The CDR3 runs 15 residues. The assay was immunoSEQ multiplex PCR, and TCRdb's table has in-frame clones only and misses some. Of about 170,000 clones in the sample, about 92% were seen once. The input for sequencing was peripheral blood, taken on day 0 of AZD1222 vaccination. This receptor was obtained from an adult in good health. The rearrangement links TRBV3-1 (or the pseudogene TRBV3-2) to TRBJ1-2, with D perhaps matching TRBD1 (6 bases). The CDR3 nucleotides read TGTGCCAGCAGCCAAACAGGGCCGACTAACTATGGCTACACCTTC. Translating gives CASSQTGPTNYGYTF.